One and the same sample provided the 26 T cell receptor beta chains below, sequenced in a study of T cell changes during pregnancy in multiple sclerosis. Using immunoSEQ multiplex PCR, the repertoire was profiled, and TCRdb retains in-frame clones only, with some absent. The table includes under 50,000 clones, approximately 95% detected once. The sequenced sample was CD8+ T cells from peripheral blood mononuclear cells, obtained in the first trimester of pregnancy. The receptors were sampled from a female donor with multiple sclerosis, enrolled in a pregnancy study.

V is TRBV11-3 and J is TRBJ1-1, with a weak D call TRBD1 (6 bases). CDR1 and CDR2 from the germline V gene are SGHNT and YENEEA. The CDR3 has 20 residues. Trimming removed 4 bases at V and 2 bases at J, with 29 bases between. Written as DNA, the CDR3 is TGTGCCAGCAGCTCCGGTGTCACGACCGAAGGAGGACAGCTTAACACTGAAGCTTTCTTT. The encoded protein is CASSSGVTTEGGQLNTEAFF.

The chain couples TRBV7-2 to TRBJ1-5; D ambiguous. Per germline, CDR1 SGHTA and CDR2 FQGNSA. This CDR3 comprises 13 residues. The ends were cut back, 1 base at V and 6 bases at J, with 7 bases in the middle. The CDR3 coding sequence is TGTGCCAGCAGCTTAGACAGTGGTCAGCCCCAGCATTTT. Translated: CASSLDSGQPQHF.

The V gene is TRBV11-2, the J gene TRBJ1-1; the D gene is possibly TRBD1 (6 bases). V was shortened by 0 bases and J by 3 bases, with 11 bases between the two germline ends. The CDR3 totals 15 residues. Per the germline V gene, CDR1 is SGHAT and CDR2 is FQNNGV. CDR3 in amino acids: CASSLDKGGYTEAFF. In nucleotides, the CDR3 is TGTGCCAGCAGCTTAGATAAGGGGGGGTACACTGAAGCTTTCTTT.

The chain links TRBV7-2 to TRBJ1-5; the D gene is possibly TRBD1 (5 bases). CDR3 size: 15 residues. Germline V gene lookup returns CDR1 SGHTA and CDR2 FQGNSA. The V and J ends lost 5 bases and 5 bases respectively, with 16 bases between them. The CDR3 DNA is TGTGCCAGCAGCCCCCGGGGGGGACGTGATCAGCCCCAGCATTTT. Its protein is CASSPRGGRDQPQHF.

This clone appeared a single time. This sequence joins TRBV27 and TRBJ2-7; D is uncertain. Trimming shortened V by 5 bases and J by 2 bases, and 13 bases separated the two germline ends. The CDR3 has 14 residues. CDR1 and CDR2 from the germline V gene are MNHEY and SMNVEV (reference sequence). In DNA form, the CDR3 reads TGTGCCAGCAGTAAGGCGAACAGCCCCTACGAGCAGTACTTC. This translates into CASSKANSPYEQYF.

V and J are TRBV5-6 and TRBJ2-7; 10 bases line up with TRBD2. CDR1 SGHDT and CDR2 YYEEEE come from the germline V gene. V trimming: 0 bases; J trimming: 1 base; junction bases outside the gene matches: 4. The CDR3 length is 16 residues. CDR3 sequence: CASSLGAGGQSYEQYF. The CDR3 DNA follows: TGTGCCAGCAGCTTGGGAGCGGGAGGGCAGTCCTACGAGCAGTACTTC.

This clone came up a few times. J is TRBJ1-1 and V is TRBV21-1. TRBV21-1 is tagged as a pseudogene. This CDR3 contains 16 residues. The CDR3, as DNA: TGTGCCAGCAGCGGGGGAGGGAGGGTATCGGCCACTGAAGCTTTCTTT. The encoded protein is CASSGGGRVSATEAFF.

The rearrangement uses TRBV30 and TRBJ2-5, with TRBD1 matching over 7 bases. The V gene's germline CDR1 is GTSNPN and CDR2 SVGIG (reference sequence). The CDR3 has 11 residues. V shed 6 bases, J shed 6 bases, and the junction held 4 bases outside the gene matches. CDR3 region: CACHRGKTQYF. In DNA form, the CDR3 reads TGTGCCTGTCACAGGGGTAAGACCCAGTACTTC. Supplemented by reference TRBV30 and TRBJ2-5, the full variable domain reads SQTIHQWPATLVQPVGSPLSLECTVEGTSNPNLYWYRQAAGRGLQLLFYSVGIGQISSEVPQNLSASRPQDRQFILSSKKLLLSDSGFYLCACHRGKTQYFGPGTRLLVL.

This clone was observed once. CDR3 loop: CASSGISGYTDTQYF. The CDR3 DNA follows: TGTGCCAGCAGCGGGATCAGCGGGTACACAGATACGCAGTATTTT. The chain employs TRBV9 and TRBJ2-3; TRBD2 might be the D (6 bases). Germline V gives CDR1 SGDLS, CDR2 YYNGEE. Trimming removed 3 bases at V and 2 bases at J, with 13 bases between. CDR3 length: 15 residues.

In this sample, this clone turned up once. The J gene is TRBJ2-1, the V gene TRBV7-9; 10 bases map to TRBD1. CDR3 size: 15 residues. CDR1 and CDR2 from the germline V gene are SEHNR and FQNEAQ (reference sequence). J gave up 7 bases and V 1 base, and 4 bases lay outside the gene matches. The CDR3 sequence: CASSLVGQGINEQFF. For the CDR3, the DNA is TGTGCCAGCAGCTTAGTGGGACAGGGGATAAATGAGCAGTTCTTC.

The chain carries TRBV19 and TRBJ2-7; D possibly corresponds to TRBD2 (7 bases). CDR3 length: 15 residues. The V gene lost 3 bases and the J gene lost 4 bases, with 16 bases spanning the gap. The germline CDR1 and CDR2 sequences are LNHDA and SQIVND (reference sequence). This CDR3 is CASSMGSGGTYEQYF. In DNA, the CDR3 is TGTGCCAGTAGTATGGGATCGGGGGGCACATACGAGCAGTACTTC.

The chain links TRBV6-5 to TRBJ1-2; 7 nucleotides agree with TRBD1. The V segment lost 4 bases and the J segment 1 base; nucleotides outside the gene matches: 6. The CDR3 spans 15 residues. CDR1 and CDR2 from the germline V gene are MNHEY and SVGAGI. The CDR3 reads CASSWEQGINYGYTF. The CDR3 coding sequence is TGTGCCAGCAGTTGGGAACAGGGGATTAACTATGGCTACACCTTC.

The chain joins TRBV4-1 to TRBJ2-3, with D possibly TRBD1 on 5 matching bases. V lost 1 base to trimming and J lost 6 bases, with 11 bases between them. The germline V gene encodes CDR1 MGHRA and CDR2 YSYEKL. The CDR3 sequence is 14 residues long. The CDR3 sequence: CASSQGPRADTQYF. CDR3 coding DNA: TGCGCCAGCAGCCAAGGACCCAGGGCCGATACGCAGTATTTT.

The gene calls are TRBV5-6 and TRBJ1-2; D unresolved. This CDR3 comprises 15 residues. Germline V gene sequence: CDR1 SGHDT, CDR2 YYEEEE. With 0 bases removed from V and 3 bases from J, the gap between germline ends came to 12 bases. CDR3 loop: CASSLVSVSYYGYTF. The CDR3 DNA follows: TGTGCCAGCAGCTTGGTTAGCGTATCTTACTATGGCTACACCTTC.

Written as DNA, the CDR3 is TGCGCCAGCAGCGGAGGGACGGAAAACACCGGGGAGCTGTTTTTT. This translates into CASSGGTENTGELFF. This chain links TRBV5-1 with TRBJ2-2; TRBD2 is a possible D gene (6 bases). The CDR3 contains 15 residues. Deletions cut 4 bases from V and 2 bases from J, with 12 bases between. The germline V gene has CDR1 SGHRS and CDR2 YFSETQ.

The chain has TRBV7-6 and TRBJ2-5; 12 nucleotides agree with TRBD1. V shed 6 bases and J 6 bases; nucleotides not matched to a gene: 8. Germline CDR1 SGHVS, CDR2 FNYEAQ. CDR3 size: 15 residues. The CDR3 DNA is TGTGCCAGCAGTCCCGGGACAGGGGGCGGGCAGACCCAGTACTTC. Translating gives CASSPGTGGGQTQYF. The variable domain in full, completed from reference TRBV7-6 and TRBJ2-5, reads GAGVSQSPRYKVTKRGQDVALRCDPISGHVSLYWYRQALGQGPEFLTYFNYEAQQDKSGLPNDRFSAERPEGSISTLTIQRTEQRDSAMYRCASSPGTGGGQTQYFGPGTRLLVL.

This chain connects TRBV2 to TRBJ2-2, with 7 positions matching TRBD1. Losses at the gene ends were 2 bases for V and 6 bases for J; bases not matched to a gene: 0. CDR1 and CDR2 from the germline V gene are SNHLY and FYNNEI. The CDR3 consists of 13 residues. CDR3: CASSETGAGELFF. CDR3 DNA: TGTGCCAGCAGTGAAACAGGGGCCGGGGAGCTGTTTTTT.

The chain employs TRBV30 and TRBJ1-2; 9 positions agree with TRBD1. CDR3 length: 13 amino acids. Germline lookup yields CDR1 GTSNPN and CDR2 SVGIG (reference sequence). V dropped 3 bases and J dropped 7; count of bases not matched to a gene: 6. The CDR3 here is CAWRTGGAFGYTF. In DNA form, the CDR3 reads TGTGCCTGGAGAACAGGGGGCGCGTTTGGCTACACCTTC.

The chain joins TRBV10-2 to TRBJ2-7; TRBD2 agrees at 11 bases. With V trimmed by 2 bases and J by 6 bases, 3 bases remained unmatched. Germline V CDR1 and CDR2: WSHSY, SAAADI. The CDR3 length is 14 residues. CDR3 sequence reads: CASSETSGSREQYF. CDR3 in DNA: TGCGCCAGCAGTGAGACTAGCGGGAGTCGCGAGCAGTACTTC.

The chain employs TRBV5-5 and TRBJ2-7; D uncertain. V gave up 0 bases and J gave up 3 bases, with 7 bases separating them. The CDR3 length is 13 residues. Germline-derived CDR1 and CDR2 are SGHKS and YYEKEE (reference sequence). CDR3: CASSLAVFYEQYF. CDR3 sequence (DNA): TGTGCCAGCAGCTTGGCAGTATTCTACGAGCAGTACTTC.

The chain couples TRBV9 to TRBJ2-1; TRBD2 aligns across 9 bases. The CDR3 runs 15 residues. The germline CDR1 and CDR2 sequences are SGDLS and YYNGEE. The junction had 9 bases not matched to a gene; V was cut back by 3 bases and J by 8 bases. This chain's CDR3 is CASSERAGGRHEQFF. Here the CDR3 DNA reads TGTGCCAGCAGCGAACGAGCGGGAGGTCGCCATGAGCAGTTCTTC.

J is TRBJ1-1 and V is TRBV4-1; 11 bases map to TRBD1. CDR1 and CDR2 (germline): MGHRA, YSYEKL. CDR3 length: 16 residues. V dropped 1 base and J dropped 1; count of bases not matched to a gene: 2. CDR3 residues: CASSQGTGGKNTEAFF. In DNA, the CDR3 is TGCGCCAGCAGCCAAGGGACAGGGGGCAAGAACACTGAAGCTTTCTTT.

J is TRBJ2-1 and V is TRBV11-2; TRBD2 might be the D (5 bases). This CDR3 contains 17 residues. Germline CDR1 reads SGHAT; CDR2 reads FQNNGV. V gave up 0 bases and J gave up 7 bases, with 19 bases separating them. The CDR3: CASSLDYVGEGENEQFF. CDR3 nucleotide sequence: TGTGCCAGCAGCTTAGATTACGTGGGAGAGGGAGAAAATGAGCAGTTCTTC. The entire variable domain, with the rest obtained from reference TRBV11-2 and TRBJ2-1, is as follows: EAGVAQSPRYKIIEKRQSVAFWCNPISGHATLYWYQQILGQGPKLLIQFQNNGVVDDSQLPKDRFSAERLKGVDSTLKIQPAKLEDSAVYLCASSLDYVGEGENEQFFGPGTRLTVL.

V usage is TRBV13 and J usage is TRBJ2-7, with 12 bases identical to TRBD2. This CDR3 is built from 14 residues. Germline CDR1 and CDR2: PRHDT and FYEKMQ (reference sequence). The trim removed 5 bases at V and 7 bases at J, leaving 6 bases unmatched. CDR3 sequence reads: CASSTLAGGSEQYF. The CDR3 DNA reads TGTGCCAGCAGCACTCTAGCGGGAGGGTCAGAGCAGTACTTC. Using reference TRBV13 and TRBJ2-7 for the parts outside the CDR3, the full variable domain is AAGVIQSPRHLIKEKRETATLKCYPIPRHDTVYWYQQGPGQDPQFLISFYEKMQSDKGSIPDRFSAQQFSDYHSELNMSSLELGDSALYFCASSTLAGGSEQYFGPGTRLTVT.

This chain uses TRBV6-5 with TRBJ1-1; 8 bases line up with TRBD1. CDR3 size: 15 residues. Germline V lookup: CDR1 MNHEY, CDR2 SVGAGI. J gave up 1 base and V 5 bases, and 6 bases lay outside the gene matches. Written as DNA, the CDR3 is TGTGCCAGCAGTCCGACAGGGGTAGGGAACACTGAAGCTTTCTTT. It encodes CASSPTGVGNTEAFF.

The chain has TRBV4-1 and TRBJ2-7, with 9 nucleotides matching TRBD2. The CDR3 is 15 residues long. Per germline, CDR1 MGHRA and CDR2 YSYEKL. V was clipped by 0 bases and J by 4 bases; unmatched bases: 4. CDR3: CASSQEAGGLYEQYF. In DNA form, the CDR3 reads TGCGCCAGCAGCCAAGAAGCGGGAGGCTTGTACGAGCAGTACTTC.